The 5 T cell receptor beta chains in this list originate from one sample, sequenced in a study of somatic mutations in cytotoxic T cells in rheumatoid arthritis. Sequencing was performed with immunoSEQ multiplex PCR; in TCRdb, only in-frame clones are kept and a portion is missing. The sample has about 20,000 clones; over 75% are singletons. Input material: CD8+ T cells sorted from blood. These receptors all stem from an adult with rheumatoid arthritis.

The table lists this clone with a count of one. The chain joins TRBV6-6 to TRBJ1-1; D possibly corresponds to TRBD1 (6 bases). The V end was cut by 8 bases, the J end by 0 bases, with 16 bases between. From germline, CDR1 is MNHNY and CDR2 SVGAGI (reference sequence). This CDR3 is built from 15 residues. The DNA for the CDR3 is TGTGCCAGCGATGAGGGGGGAGGGATGAACACTGAAGCTTTCTTT. Its protein product is CASDEGGGMNTEAFF.

This clone has a single count. The chain is built from TRBV5-1 and TRBJ2-1; TRBD1 matches at 8 bases. J gave up 1 base and V 4 bases, and 16 bases lay outside the gene matches. This CDR3 has 19 residues. Germline-derived CDR1 and CDR2 are SGHRS and YFSETQ. CDR3 amino acids: CASSLPGTGILKSYNEQFF. CDR3 sequence (DNA): TGCGCCAGCAGCCTTCCCGGGACAGGAATTCTAAAATCCTACAATGAGCAGTTCTTC.

The genes are TRBV27 and TRBJ2-1; 12 positions agree with TRBD2. The V gene end was trimmed by 4 bases and the J gene end by 10 bases; junction bases not matched to a gene: 14. The CDR3 covers 17 residues. The V gene's germline CDR1 is MNHEY and CDR2 SMNVEV (reference sequence). This CDR3 reads CASSSPTSGRGSNEQFF. The CDR3 region has the DNA TGTGCCAGCAGTTCACCGACTAGCGGGAGAGGTTCTAACGAGCAGTTCTTC.

The rearrangement uses TRBV6-6 and TRBJ2-7, with TRBD2 matching 12 bases. This CDR3 has 16 residues. Germline values: CDR1 MNHNY, CDR2 SVGAGI (reference sequence). Trimming at V came to 2 bases and at J to 3 bases, leaving 5 bases not matched to a gene. The CDR3: CASSYLAGGGLYEQYF. The CDR3 DNA is TGTGCCAGCAGTTACCTAGCGGGGGGGGGCCTCTACGAGCAGTACTTC.

The chain combines TRBV27 with TRBJ2-1, with a tentative D call TRBD2 (5 bases). The CDR3 has 14 amino acids. Trimming took off 5 bases at V and 6 bases at J, with 14 bases between the two ends. Germline CDR1 MNHEY, CDR2 SMNVEV (reference sequence). CDR3 region: CASSPRADVNEQFF. The DNA for the CDR3 is TGTGCCAGCAGTCCGCGGGCTGACGTCAATGAGCAGTTCTTC.